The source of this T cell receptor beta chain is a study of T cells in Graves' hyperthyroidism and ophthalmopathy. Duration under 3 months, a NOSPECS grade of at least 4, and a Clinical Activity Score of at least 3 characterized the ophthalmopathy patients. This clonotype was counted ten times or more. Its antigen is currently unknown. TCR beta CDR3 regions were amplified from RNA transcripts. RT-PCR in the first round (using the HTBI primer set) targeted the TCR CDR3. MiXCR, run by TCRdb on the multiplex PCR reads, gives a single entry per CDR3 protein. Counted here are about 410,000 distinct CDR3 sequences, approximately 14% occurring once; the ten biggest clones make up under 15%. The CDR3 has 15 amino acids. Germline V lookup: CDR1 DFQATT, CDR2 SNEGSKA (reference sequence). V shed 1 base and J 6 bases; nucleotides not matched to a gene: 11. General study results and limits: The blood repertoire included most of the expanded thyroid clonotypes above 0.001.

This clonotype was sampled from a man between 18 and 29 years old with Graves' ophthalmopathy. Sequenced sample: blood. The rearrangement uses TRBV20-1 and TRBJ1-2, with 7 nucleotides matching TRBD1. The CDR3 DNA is TGCAGTGCTAGAGGAACAGGGGATTTTTCGAATGGCTACACCTTC. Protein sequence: CSARGTGDFSNGYTF.